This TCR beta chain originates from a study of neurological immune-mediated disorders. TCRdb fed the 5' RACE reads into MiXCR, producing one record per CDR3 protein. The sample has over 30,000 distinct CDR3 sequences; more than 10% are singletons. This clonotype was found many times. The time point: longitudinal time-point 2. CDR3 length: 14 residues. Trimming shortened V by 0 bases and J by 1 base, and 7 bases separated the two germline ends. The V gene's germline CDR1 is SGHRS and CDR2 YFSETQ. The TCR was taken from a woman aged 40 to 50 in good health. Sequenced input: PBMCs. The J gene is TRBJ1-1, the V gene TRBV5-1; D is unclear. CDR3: CASSLAAENTEAFF. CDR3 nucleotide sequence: TGCGCCAGCAGCTTGGCCGCAGAGAACACTGAAGCTTTCTTT.